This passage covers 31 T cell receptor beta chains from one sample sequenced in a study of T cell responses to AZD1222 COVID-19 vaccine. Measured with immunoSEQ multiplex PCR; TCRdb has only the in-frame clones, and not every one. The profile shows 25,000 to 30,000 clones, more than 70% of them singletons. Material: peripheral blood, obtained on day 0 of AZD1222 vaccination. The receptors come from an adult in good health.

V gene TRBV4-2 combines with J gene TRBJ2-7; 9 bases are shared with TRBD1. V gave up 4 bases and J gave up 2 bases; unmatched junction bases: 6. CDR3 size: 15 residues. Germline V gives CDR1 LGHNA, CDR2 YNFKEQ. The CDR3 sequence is CASSPHRGLPYEQYV. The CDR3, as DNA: TGTGCCAGCAGCCCCCACAGGGGGCTCCCCTACGAGCAGTACGTC.

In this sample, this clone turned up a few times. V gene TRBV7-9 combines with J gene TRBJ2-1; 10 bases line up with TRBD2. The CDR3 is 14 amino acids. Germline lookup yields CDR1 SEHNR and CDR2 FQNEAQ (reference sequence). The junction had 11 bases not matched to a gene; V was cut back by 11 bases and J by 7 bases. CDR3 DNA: TGTGCCGCCGTTCTAGCGGGAGTGCATAATGAGCAGTTCTTC. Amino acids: CAAVLAGVHNEQFF.

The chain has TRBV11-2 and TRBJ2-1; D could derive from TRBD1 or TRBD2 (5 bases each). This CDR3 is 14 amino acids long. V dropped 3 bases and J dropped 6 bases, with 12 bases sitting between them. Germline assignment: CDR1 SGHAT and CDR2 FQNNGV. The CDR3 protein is CASSLGVRSNEQFF. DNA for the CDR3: TGTGCCAGCAGCTTGGGGGTACGTAGCAATGAGCAGTTCTTC. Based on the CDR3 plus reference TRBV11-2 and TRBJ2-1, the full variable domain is EAGVAQSPRYKIIEKRQSVAFWCNPISGHATLYWYQQILGQGPKLLIQFQNNGVVDDSQLPKDRFSAERLKGVDSTLKIQPAKLEDSAVYLCASSLGVRSNEQFFGPGTRLTVL.

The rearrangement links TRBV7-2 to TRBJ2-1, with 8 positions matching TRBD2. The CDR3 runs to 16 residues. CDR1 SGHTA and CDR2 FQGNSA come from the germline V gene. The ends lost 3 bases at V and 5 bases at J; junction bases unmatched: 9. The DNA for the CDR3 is TGTGCCAGCAGCTTCGGCGGGAGGCCTGGAAACAATGAGCAGTTCTTC. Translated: CASSFGGRPGNNEQFF.

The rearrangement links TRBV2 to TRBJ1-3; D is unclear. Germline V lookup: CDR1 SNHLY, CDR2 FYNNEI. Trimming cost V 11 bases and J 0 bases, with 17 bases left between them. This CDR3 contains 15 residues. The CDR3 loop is CAGNRELVSGNTIYF. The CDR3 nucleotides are TGTGCCGGCAACAGAGAACTCGTCTCTGGAAACACCATATATTTT.

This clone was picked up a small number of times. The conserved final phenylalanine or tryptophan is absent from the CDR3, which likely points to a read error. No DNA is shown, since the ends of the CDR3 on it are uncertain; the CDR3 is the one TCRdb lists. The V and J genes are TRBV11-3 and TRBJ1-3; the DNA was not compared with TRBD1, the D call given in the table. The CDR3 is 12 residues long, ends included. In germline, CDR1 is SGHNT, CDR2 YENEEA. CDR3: CASSLSPSSTGL.

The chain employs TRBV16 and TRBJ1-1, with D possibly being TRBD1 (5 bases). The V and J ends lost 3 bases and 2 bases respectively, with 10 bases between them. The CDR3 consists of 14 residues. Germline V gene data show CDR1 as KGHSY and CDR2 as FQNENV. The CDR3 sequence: CASSHPDSNTEAFF. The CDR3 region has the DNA TGTGCCAGCAGCCATCCTGACAGCAACACTGAAGCTTTCTTT.

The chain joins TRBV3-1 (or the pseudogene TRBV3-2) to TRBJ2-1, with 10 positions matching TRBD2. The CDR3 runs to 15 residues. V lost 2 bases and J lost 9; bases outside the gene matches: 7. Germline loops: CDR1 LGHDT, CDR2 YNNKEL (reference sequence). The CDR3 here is CASSQLSGGAAEQFF. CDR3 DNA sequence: TGTGCCAGCAGCCAATTAAGCGGGGGGGCCGCTGAGCAGTTCTTC.

Here the CDR3 reads CASSPPVGVMNTEAFF. The CDR3, as DNA: TGTGCCAGCTCACCTCCGGTGGGTGTGATGAACACTGAAGCTTTCTTT. This chain links TRBV18 with TRBJ1-1; D is uncertain. The CDR3 is 16 amino acids. Between the trimmed V and J ends, which lost 3 bases and 0 bases, there was a span of 14 bases. Germline values: CDR1 KGHSH, CDR2 LQKENI.

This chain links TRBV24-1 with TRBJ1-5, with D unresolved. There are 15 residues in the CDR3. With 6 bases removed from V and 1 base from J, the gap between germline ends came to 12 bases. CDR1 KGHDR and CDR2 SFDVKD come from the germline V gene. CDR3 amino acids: CATSSSGRSNQPQHF. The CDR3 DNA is TGTGCCACCAGTTCATCTGGTCGGAGCAATCAGCCCCAGCATTTT.

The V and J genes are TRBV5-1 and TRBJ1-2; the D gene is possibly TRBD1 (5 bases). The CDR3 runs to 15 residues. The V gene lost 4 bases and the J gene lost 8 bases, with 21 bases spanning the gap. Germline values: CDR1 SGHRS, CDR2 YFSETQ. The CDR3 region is CASSPTGTGMIGYTF. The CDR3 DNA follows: TGCGCCAGCAGCCCTACCGGGACCGGCATGATAGGCTACACCTTC.

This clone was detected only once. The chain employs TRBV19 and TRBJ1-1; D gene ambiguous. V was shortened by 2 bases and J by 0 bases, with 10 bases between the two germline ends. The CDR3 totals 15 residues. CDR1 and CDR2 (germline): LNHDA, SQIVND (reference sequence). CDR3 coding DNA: TGTGCCAGTAGTATATGGATTTCCATGAACACTGAAGCTTTCTTT. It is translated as CASSIWISMNTEAFF.

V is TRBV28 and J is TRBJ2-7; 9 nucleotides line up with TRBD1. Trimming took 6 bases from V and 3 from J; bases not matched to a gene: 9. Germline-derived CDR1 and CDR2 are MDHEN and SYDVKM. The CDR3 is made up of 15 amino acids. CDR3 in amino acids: CASSSAGTGSYEQYV. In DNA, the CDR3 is TGTGCCAGCAGCTCCGCAGGGACAGGGAGCTACGAGCAGTACGTC.

CDR3 sequence reads: CASSPGSGPPNEQFF. CDR3 in DNA: TGTGCCAGCAGCCCCGGGAGCGGGCCTCCCAATGAGCAGTTCTTC. The chain uses TRBV5-5 and TRBJ2-1; the D gene is possibly TRBD2 (6 bases). V shed 4 bases and J shed 6 bases, with 17 bases lying between them. This CDR3 contains 15 residues. Germline CDR1 and CDR2: SGHKS and YYEKEE (reference sequence).

The CDR3, as DNA: TGTGCCAGCAGCGCCTCTAGCGGGAGGTGGGGTGAGCAGTTCTTC. Residues: CASSASSGRWGEQFF. V gene TRBV7-2 combines with J gene TRBJ2-1; 11 positions agree with TRBD2. Germline V gene data show CDR1 as SGHTA and CDR2 as FQGNSA. Trimming removed 5 bases from V and 9 bases from J; junction bases left unmatched: 9. There are 15 residues in the CDR3.

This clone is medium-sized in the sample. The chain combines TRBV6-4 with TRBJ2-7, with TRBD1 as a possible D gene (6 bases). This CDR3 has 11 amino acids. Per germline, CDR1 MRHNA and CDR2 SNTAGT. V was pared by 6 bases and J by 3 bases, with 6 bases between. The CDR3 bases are TGTGCCAGCAGGGACAGCTACGAGCAGTACTTC. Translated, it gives CASRDSYEQYF.

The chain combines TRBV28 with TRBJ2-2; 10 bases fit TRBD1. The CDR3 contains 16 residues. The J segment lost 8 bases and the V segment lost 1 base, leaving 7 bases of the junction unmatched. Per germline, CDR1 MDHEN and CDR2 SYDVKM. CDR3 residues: CASSLYRDRGSGELFF. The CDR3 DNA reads TGTGCCAGCAGTTTATACCGGGACAGGGGATCTGGGGAGCTGTTTTTT. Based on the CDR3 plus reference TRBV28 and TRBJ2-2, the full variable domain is DVKVTQSSRYLVKRTGEKVFLECVQDMDHENMFWYRQDPGLGLRLIYFSYDVKMKEKGDIPEGYSVSREKKERFSLILESASTNQTSMYLCASSLYRDRGSGELFFGEGSRLTVL.

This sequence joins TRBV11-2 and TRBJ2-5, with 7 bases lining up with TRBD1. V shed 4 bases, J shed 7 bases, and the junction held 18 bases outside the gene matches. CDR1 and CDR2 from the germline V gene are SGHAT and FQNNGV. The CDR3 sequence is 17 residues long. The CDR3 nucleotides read TGTGCCAGCAGCTCAATTCGGAGTCCAGGGGGACGAGGGACCCAGTACTTC. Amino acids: CASSSIRSPGGRGTQYF.

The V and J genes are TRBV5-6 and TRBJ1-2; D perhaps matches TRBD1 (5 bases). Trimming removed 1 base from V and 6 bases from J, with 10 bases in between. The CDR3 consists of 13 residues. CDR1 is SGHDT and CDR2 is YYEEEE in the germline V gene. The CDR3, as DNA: TGTGCCAGCAGCTTGATCGGGACGGATGGCTACACCTTC. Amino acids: CASSLIGTDGYTF. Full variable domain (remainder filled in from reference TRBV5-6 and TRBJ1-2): DAGVTQSPTHLIKTRGQQVTLRCSPKSGHDTVSWYQQALGQGPQFIFQYYEEEERQRGNFPDRFSGHQFPNYSSELNVNALLLGDSALYLCASSLIGTDGYTFGSGTRLTVV.

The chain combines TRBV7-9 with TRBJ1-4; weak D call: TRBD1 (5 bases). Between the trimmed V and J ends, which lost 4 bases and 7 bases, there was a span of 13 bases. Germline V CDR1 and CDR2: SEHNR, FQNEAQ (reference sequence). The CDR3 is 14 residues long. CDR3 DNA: TGTGCCAGCAGCTCTCAGGGCGGGGGTGAAAAACTGTTTTTT. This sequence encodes CASSSQGGGEKLFF.

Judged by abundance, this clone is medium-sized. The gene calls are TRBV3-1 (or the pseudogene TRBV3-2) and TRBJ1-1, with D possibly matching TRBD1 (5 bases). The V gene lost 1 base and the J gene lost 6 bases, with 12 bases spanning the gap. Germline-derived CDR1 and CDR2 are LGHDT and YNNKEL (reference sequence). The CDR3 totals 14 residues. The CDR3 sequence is CASSQVGQYSEAFF. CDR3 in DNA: TGTGCCAGCAGCCAAGTGGGGCAGTACTCTGAAGCTTTCTTT.

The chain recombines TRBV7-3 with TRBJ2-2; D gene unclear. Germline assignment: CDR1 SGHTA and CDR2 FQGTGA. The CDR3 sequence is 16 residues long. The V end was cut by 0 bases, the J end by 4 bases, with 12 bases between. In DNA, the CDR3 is TGTGCCAGCAGCTTAACGGTCGGCCTACCCACCGGGGAGCTGTTTTTT. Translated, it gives CASSLTVGLPTGELFF.

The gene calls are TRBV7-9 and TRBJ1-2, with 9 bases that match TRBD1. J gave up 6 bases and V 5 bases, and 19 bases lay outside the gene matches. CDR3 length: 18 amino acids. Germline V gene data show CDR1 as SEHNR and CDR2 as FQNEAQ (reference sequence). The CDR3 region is CASSRIKTTGGADDGYTF. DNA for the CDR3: TGTGCCAGCAGCCGAATTAAAACAACAGGGGGCGCGGATGATGGCTACACCTTC.

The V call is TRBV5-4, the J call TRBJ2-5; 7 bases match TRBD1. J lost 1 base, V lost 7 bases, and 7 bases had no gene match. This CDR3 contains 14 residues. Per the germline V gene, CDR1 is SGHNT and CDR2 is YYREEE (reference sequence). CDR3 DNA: TGTGCCAGCCATGGTCAGGGGGTCCAAGAGACCCAGTACTTC. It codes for CASHGQGVQETQYF.

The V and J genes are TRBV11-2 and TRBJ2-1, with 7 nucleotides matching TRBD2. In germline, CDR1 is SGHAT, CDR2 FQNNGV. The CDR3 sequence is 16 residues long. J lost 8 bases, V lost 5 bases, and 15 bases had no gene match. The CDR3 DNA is TGTGCCAGCAGCGTCGCCGGGGGGAGGGTCCTTCATGAGCAGTTCTTC. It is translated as CASSVAGGRVLHEQFF.

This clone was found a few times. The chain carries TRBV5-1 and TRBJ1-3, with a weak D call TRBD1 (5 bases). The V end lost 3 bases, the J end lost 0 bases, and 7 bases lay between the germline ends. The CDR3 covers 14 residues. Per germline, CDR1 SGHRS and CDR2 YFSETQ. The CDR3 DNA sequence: TGCGCCAGCAGCTGGGACGACTCTGGAAACACCATATATTTT. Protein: CASSWDDSGNTIYF. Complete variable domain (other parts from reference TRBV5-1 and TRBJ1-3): KAGVTQTPRYLIKTRGQQVTLSCSPISGHRSVSWYQQTPGQGLQFLFEYFSETQRNKGNFPGRFSGRQFSNSRSEMNVSTLELGDSALYLCASSWDDSGNTIYFGEGSWLTVV.

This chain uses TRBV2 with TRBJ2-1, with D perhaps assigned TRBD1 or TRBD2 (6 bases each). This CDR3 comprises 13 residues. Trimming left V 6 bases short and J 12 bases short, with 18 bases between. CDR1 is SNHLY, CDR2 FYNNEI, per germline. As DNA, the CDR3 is TGTGCCAGCAGCATTAACGGGGGCGAGGGGCAGTTCTTC. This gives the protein CASSINGGEGQFF. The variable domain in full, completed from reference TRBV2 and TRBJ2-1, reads EPEVTQTPSHQVTQMGQEVILRCVPISNHLYFYWYRQILGQKVEFLVSFYNNEISEKSEIFDDQFSVERPDGSNFTLKIRSTKLEDSAMYFCASSINGGEGQFFGPGTRLTVL.

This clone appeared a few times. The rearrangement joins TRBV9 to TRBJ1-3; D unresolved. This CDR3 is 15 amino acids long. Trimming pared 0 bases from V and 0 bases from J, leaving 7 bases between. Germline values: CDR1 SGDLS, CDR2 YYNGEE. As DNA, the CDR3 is TGTGCCAGCAGCGTAGGTGTCCTCTCTGGAAACACCATATATTTT. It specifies CASSVGVLSGNTIYF.

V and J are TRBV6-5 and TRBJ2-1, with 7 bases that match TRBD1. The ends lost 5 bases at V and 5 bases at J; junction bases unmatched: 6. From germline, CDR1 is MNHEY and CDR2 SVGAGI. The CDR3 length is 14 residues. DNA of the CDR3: TGTGCCAGCAGTCCAGGGACAGCCCACAATGAGCAGTTCTTC. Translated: CASSPGTAHNEQFF.

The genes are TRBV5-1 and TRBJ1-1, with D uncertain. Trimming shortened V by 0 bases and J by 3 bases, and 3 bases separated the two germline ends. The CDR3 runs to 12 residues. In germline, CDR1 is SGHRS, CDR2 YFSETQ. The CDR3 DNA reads TGCGCCAGCAGCTTGGGGGACACTGAAGCTTTCTTT. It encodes CASSLGDTEAFF.

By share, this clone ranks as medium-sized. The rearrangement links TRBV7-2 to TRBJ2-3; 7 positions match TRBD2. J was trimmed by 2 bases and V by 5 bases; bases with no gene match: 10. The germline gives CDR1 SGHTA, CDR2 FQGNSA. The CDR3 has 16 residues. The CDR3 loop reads CASSDLLAKNTDTQYF. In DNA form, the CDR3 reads TGTGCCAGCAGCGATCTACTAGCGAAGAACACAGATACGCAGTATTTT.